The 30 T cell receptor beta chains given below trace back to one sample, sequenced in a study of blood T cell repertoires in COVID-19. Some clones are missing from TCRdb's copy, which holds only in-frame ones; the method was immunoSEQ multiplex PCR. This table holds fewer than 80,000 clones, roughly 90% found once. Specimen: peripheral blood. The receptors shown here come from a human donor in a cohort sampled during active COVID-19.

The chain has TRBV2 and TRBJ2-2; 7 bases match TRBD2. With 7 bases clipped from V and 6 bases from J, the junction kept 2 bases outside the gene matches. Germline CDR1 reads SNHLY; CDR2 reads FYNNEI. This CDR3 has 12 residues. CDR3 in DNA: TGTGCCAGCACCGGACTAGCCGGGGAGCTGTTTTTT. Translating gives CASTGLAGELFF.

V is TRBV7-9 and J is TRBJ1-2; D is unclear. V was trimmed by 3 bases and J by 6 bases, leaving 20 bases between them. This CDR3 is built from 16 residues. Per germline, CDR1 SEHNR and CDR2 FQNEAQ (reference sequence). CDR3 loop: CASSFPRPTTLDGYTF. CDR3 DNA: TGTGCCAGCAGCTTCCCCCGGCCGACGACGCTAGATGGCTACACCTTC.

This sequence joins TRBV19 and TRBJ2-3, with 9 bases identical to TRBD2. After removal of 3 bases from V and 3 bases from J, the junction contained 7 bases not matched to a gene. The V gene's germline CDR1 is LNHDA and CDR2 SQIVND (reference sequence). The CDR3 consists of 16 residues. For the CDR3, the DNA is TGTGCCAGTAGTATTGGTAGCGGGGGTACGACAGATACGCAGTATTTT. It is translated as CASSIGSGGTTDTQYF.

This rearrangement joins TRBV3-1 (or the pseudogene TRBV3-2) to TRBJ1-5; D might be TRBD1 (6 bases). CDR1 and CDR2 (germline): LGHDT, YNNKEL (reference sequence). V was shortened by 1 base and J by 4 bases, with 14 bases between the two germline ends. The CDR3 extends over 16 amino acids. CDR3 loop: CASSQASYRVNQPQHF. For the CDR3, the DNA is TGTGCCAGCAGCCAAGCGAGTTACAGGGTGAATCAGCCCCAGCATTTT.

The CDR3 sequence: CASSFRGQPHNQPQHF. The CDR3, as DNA: TGTGCCAGCAGCTTTCGGGGACAGCCCCACAATCAGCCCCAGCATTTT. The chain has TRBV11-3 and TRBJ1-5; 7 bases are shared with TRBD1. CDR1 and CDR2 from the germline V gene are SGHNT and YENEEA. The V gene end was trimmed by 3 bases and the J gene end by 3 bases; junction bases not matched to a gene: 8. The CDR3 spans 16 residues.

The chain has TRBV4-3 and TRBJ1-1; tentative D call: TRBD1 (6 bases). The CDR3 length is 13 residues. The V gene lost 4 bases and the J gene lost 8 bases, with 14 bases spanning the gap. CDR1 is LGHNA, CDR2 YSLEER, per germline. The CDR3 region has the DNA TGCGCCAGCAGCCGCCACGGGGGGGCCGAAGCTTTCTTT. As protein: CASSRHGGAEAFF.

The gene calls are TRBV6-5 and TRBJ2-2, with TRBD2 identical over 7 bases. The J segment lost 7 bases and the V segment lost 2 bases, leaving 4 bases of the junction unmatched. There are 14 residues in the CDR3. CDR1 and CDR2 from the germline V gene are MNHEY and SVGAGI. CDR3 protein: CASSYSGAGGELFF. The CDR3 region has the DNA TGTGCCAGCAGTTACAGCGGGGCGGGCGGGGAGCTGTTTTTT.

The chain joins TRBV10-3 to TRBJ1-1; D remains ambiguous. The length of the CDR3 is 13 residues. Looked up from germline, CDR1 is ENHRY and CDR2 is SYGVKD. The CDR3 nucleotides are TGTGCTACTCTTCGGGTTATGAACACTGAAGCTTTCTTT. Encoded protein: CATLRVMNTEAFF.

The chain uses TRBV7-6 and TRBJ2-1; D unclear. Germline V gene lookup returns CDR1 SGHVS and CDR2 FNYEAQ. V lost 4 bases and J lost 10, with 14 bases in between. There are 13 residues in the CDR3. This CDR3 reads CASSSPPRPEQFF. DNA of the CDR3: TGTGCCAGCAGCTCCCCCCCGCGTCCGGAGCAGTTCTTC.

The chain uses TRBV29-1 and TRBJ2-3; the D gene is possibly TRBD2 (5 bases). V was cut by 3 bases and J by 4 bases, with 11 bases left in between. Germline V CDR1 and CDR2: SQVTM, ANQGSEA. CDR3 length equals 13 residues. CDR3 amino acids: CSVDSSGPDTQYF. The CDR3, as DNA: TGCAGCGTTGATTCCAGCGGTCCAGATACGCAGTATTTT.

V is TRBV10-3 and J is TRBJ2-5; D gene unclear. Germline V gene data show CDR1 as ENHRY and CDR2 as SYGVKD. The CDR3 has 14 amino acids. V was shortened by 2 bases and J by 5 bases, with 12 bases between the two germline ends. CDR3 DNA: TGTGCCATCAGTGAGCACACCATCGGGGAGACCCAGTACTTC. Translating it yields CAISEHTIGETQYF.

V usage is TRBV19 and J usage is TRBJ2-5; 16 nucleotides match TRBD2. The CDR3 loop spans 17 amino acids. Germline CDR1 and CDR2: LNHDA and SQIVND (reference sequence). The V gene end was trimmed by 5 bases and the J gene end by 2 bases; junction bases not matched to a gene: 5. The CDR3 protein is CASSPGLAGGPQETQYF. CDR3 nucleotide sequence: TGTGCCAGTAGTCCGGGACTAGCGGGGGGGCCGCAAGAGACCCAGTACTTC.

V is TRBV6-5 and J is TRBJ2-5; the D is unclear. Per the germline V gene, CDR1 is MNHEY and CDR2 is SVGAGI. This CDR3 spans 15 amino acids. Trimming took 1 base from V and 2 from J, leaving 11 bases between them. As DNA, the CDR3 is TGTGCCAGCAGTTACTTACCAAAGACTCAAGAGACCCAGTACTTC. Translation gives CASSYLPKTQETQYF.

The genes are TRBV14 and TRBJ1-5; TRBD1 might be the D (6 bases). The CDR3 extends over 15 amino acids. The germline V gene has CDR1 SGHDN and CDR2 FVKESK. V lost 5 bases, J lost 5 bases, and 16 bases lay in between. The CDR3 protein is CASSKGQGHDQPQHF. CDR3 in DNA: TGTGCCAGCAGCAAGGGGCAGGGGCACGATCAGCCCCAGCATTTT.

The chain is built from TRBV7-2 and TRBJ2-1; 7 positions match TRBD1. J was trimmed by 7 bases and V by 3 bases; bases with no gene match: 6. Germline loops: CDR1 SGHTA, CDR2 FQGNSA. This CDR3 region has 14 residues. CDR3 coding DNA: TGTGCCAGCAGCTTTGGACAGGCCTTAAATGAGCAGTTCTTC. Its translation is CASSFGQALNEQFF. Full variable domain (remainder filled in from reference TRBV7-2 and TRBJ2-1): GAGVSQSPSNKVTEKGKDVELRCDPISGHTALYWYRQSLGQGLEFLIYFQGNSAPDKSGLPSDRFSAERTGGSVSTLTIQRTQQEDSAVYLCASSFGQALNEQFFGPGTRLTVL.

CDR3 protein: CASSIGSQRGTGELFF. The DNA for the CDR3 is TGTGCCAGTAGTATAGGGAGCCAGCGAGGCACCGGGGAGCTGTTTTTT. This chain connects TRBV19 to TRBJ2-2; D remains ambiguous. V was trimmed by 1 base and J by 4 bases, leaving 13 bases between them. The CDR3 totals 16 residues. Germline V gene sequence: CDR1 LNHDA, CDR2 SQIVND (reference sequence).

The genes are TRBV9 and TRBJ1-3; no definite D call. With 4 bases removed from V and 3 bases from J, the gap between germline ends came to 11 bases. CDR1 is SGDLS and CDR2 is YYNGEE in the germline V gene. The CDR3 runs to 14 residues. In DNA, the CDR3 is TGTGCCAGCAGCAGCGGGGAGGTTGGAAACACCATATATTTT. It translates to CASSSGEVGNTIYF.

V usage is TRBV5-1 and J usage is TRBJ1-4; tentative D call: TRBD1 (5 bases). CDR1 is SGHRS and CDR2 is YFSETQ in the germline V gene. The V end lost 1 base, the J end lost 6 bases, and 25 bases lay between the germline ends. The CDR3 totals 19 residues. CDR3 DNA sequence: TGCGCCAGCAGCTTGTCCGGTGAGGGGACTCCGAGATGGGATGAAAAACTGTTTTTT. As protein: CASSLSGEGTPRWDEKLFF.

The chain employs TRBV24-1 and TRBJ2-2; 7 positions match TRBD1. This CDR3 spans 17 amino acids. Per germline, CDR1 KGHDR and CDR2 SFDVKD. Trimming cost V 5 bases and J 1 base; bases outside gene matches: 9. The CDR3 DNA is TGTGCCACCAGTGCGTGGGGACAGTCCCTGAACACCGGGGAGCTGTTTTTT. Translated: CATSAWGQSLNTGELFF.

The V and J genes are TRBV9 and TRBJ1-2; D gene ambiguous. Trimming removed 3 bases at V and 3 bases at J, with 9 bases between. The CDR3 consists of 13 residues. Germline-derived CDR1 and CDR2 are SGDLS and YYNGEE. CDR3 in amino acids: CASSAAGDYGYTF. The CDR3 nucleotides are TGTGCCAGCAGCGCTGCGGGAGACTATGGCTACACCTTC.

Comments on this clone: In the same sample, other DNA sequences code for this CDR3. The gene calls are TRBV7-2 and TRBJ2-5; no clear D gene. Trimming left V 1 base short and J 2 bases short, with 5 bases between. Germline values: CDR1 SGHTA, CDR2 FQGNSA. The CDR3 loop spans 13 amino acids. The CDR3 protein is CASSLGQQETQYF. The CDR3 coding sequence is TGTGCCAGCAGCTTAGGGCAGCAAGAGACCCAGTACTTC.

This clone was counted between two and nine times. The V and J genes are TRBV7-9 and TRBJ1-2, with 7 bases identical to TRBD1. The CDR3 sequence is 13 residues long. V was clipped by 1 base and J by 4 bases; unmatched bases: 0. Germline CDR1 SEHNR, CDR2 FQNEAQ (reference sequence). CDR3 in amino acids: CASSLGQGYGYTF. CDR3 DNA: TGTGCCAGCAGCTTAGGACAGGGCTATGGCTACACCTTC.

The chain is built from TRBV4-1 and TRBJ1-2; D is possibly TRBD1 (6 bases). The CDR3 extends over 17 amino acids. The V gene lost 0 bases and the J gene lost 4 bases, with 18 bases spanning the gap. Per the germline V gene, CDR1 is MGHRA and CDR2 is YSYEKL. The chain's CDR3 is CASSQDGHTGQFYGYTF. CDR3 DNA sequence: TGCGCCAGCAGCCAAGATGGTCACACCGGACAGTTCTATGGCTACACCTTC.

V is TRBV29-1 and J is TRBJ2-3, with 11 bases aligning to TRBD2. Germline V CDR1 and CDR2: SQVTM, ANQGSEA. V was pared by 5 bases and J by 0 bases, with 4 bases of the junction left unmatched. This CDR3 spans 15 amino acids. This chain's CDR3 is CSVTGTSGSTDTQYF. The CDR3 nucleotides read TGCAGCGTTACGGGGACTAGCGGAAGCACAGATACGCAGTATTTT.

This rearrangement joins TRBV19 to TRBJ2-7, with 8 nucleotides matching TRBD1. Germline-derived CDR1 and CDR2 are LNHDA and SQIVND (reference sequence). This CDR3 comprises 16 residues. With V trimmed by 3 bases and J by 3 bases, 10 bases remained unmatched. CDR3 region: CASSIPKGGTGYEQYF. The CDR3 DNA sequence: TGTGCCAGTAGTATCCCAAAAGGGGGGACAGGCTACGAGCAGTACTTC. The complete variable domain, with remaining parts taken from reference TRBV19 and TRBJ2-7, reads DGGITQSPKYLFRKEGQNVTLSCEQNLNHDAMYWYRQDPGQGLRLIYYSQIVNDFQKGDIAEGYSVSREKKESFPLTVTSAQKNPTAFYLCASSIPKGGTGYEQYFGPGTRLTVT.

The chain has TRBV5-5 and TRBJ1-6, with 11 nucleotides matching TRBD1. Germline-derived CDR1 and CDR2 are SGHKS and YYEKEE (reference sequence). The J segment lost 7 bases and the V segment lost 0 bases, leaving 3 bases of the junction unmatched. CDR3 length: 16 residues. The CDR3 coding sequence is TGTGCCAGCAGCTTGGGAGGGACAGGGGGAAATTCACCCCTCCACTTT. Its protein is CASSLGGTGGNSPLHF.

This chain uses TRBV7-9 with TRBJ2-1, with TRBD2 matching 7 bases. The germline gives CDR1 SEHNR, CDR2 FQNEAQ (reference sequence). V was pared by 1 base and J by 10 bases, with 7 bases of the junction left unmatched. There are 14 residues in the CDR3. The CDR3 protein is CASSLVGGPVEQFF. In DNA, the CDR3 is TGTGCCAGCAGCTTAGTGGGAGGGCCGGTCGAGCAGTTCTTC.

The rearrangement links TRBV2 to TRBJ2-3; the match to TRBD2 covers 15 bases. Germline CDR1 reads SNHLY; CDR2 reads FYNNEI. The length of the CDR3 is 16 residues. J gave up 5 bases and V 6 bases, and 6 bases lay outside the gene matches. CDR3 sequence (DNA): TGTGCCAGCAGCCTTGGACTAGCGGGGGGGATAGATACGCAGTATTTT. Amino acid sequence: CASSLGLAGGIDTQYF.

This rearrangement joins TRBV3-1 (or the pseudogene TRBV3-2) to TRBJ1-1; a possible D gene is TRBD1 (6 bases). The germline V gene encodes CDR1 LGHDT and CDR2 YNNKEL (reference sequence). The CDR3 runs to 14 residues. The V end was cut by 1 base, the J end by 4 bases, with 10 bases between. CDR3 protein: CASSQGQGSTEAFF. In DNA form, the CDR3 reads TGTGCCAGCAGCCAAGGGCAGGGGAGCACTGAAGCTTTCTTT.

The rearrangement links TRBV12-5 to TRBJ1-5, with 7 nucleotides matching TRBD1. Trimming at V came to 4 bases and at J to 7 bases, leaving 7 bases not matched to a gene. Germline V gives CDR1 LGHNT, CDR2 FRNRAP. This CDR3 has 14 residues. The CDR3 here is CASGSGGLNQPQHF. The CDR3 DNA sequence: TGTGCTAGTGGTTCAGGGGGGCTGAACCAGCCCCAGCATTTT.